A single T cell receptor beta chain is shown here with its context. This sample was included in a study of control samples from healthy donors and cancer patients. The CDR3 sequence is 12 residues long. Germline V gene data show CDR1 as SGHAT and CDR2 as FQNNGV. The V and J ends lost 1 base and 9 bases respectively, with 7 bases between them. The protocol was immunoSEQ multiplex PCR, while the TCRdb copy is restricted to in-frame clones and leaves out a portion. The table records around 100,000 clones, approximately 90% of them present only once. Sequencing input: PBMCs. This receptor was obtained from a man in his sixties with lung cancer. This chain links TRBV11-2 with TRBJ1-5, with no clear D. CDR3 loop: CASSLVGLPQHF. CDR3 sequence (DNA): TGTGCCAGCAGCTTAGTGGGGTTGCCCCAGCATTTT.